Listed below are T cell receptor beta chains from one sample, sequenced in a study of shared clonotypes between healthy human individuals. The assay was immunoSEQ multiplex PCR, and TCRdb's table has in-frame clones only and misses some. The repertoire consists of approximately 1.5 million clones, with around 98.5% occurring once and the leading ten covering roughly 0.36%. Sequences were obtained from naive CD4+ T cells sorted from blood. The source of these receptors is a man aged 25-45 years in good health. The CDR3 runs from the conserved cysteine through the conserved F or W. D genes are given only for firm matches. Clone size is not always given. Where it is, it says once, few, many or a class for expanded clones.

>TRBD1|15|TRBJ1-1|once|TRBV2
TGTGCCAGCACTCCGGACAGGGTGTCCGACACTGAAGCTTTCTTT
CASTPDRVSDTEAFF
>TRBD1|15|TRBJ2-1|-|TRBV27
TGTGCCAGCAGTTTATGGGACAGGGGGCGCAATGAGCAGTTCTTC
CASSLWDRGRNEQFF
>-|15|TRBJ1-1|-|TRBV5-4
TGTGCCAGCAGCTTGGGGATTACAGCGAACACTGAAGCTTTCTTT
CASSLGITANTEAFF
>TRBD1|16|TRBJ2-3|-|TRBV9
TGTGCCAGCAGCGTTTCGACAGGGACAAGCACAGATACGCAGTATTTT
CASSVSTGTSTDTQYF
>TRBD1|15|TRBJ2-1|-|TRBV6-5
TGTGCCAGCTTCTCTCTAGGACAGGGCTACAATGAGCAGTTCTTC
CASFSLGQGYNEQFF
>-|12|TRBJ2-1|-|TRBV5-1
TGCGCCAGCAGCCGGGACACGAATGAGCAGTTCTTC
CASSRDTNEQFF
>TRBD2|15|TRBJ2-3|-|TRBV6-5
TGTGCCAGCAGTTACCTACAGCGGGGGACAGATACGCAGTATTTT
CASSYLQRGTDTQYF
>-|14|TRBJ1-1|once|TRBV18
TGTGCCAGCTCACCCCCCATCTCCGACACTGAAGCTTTCTTT
CASSPPISDTEAFF
>TRBD2|16|TRBJ2-3|-|TRBV30
TGTGCCTGGAGTGTACTCGTAGCGGGAAGCACAGATACGCAGTATTTT
CAWSVLVAGSTDTQYF
>-|14|TRBJ2-7|-|TRBV5-5
TGTGCCAGCAGCTTGGCCTGGGGGGACTACGAGCAGTACTTC
CASSLAWGDYEQYF
>-|16|TRBJ2-5|once|TRBV7-9
TGTGCCAGCAGCTTAGGCGTCGTTCTAGAGGGAGAGACCCAGTACTTC
CASSLGVVLEGETQYF
>TRBD1|13|TRBJ1-2|-|TRBV13
TGTGCCAGCAGCTGGGGACAGGCGTATGGCTACACCTTC
CASSWGQAYGYTF
>-|13|TRBJ2-5|-|TRBV28
TGTGCCAGCCAAGCTGGGACACCCTATGCCCAGTACTTC
CASQAGTPYAQYF
>TRBD2|14|TRBJ2-1|-|TRBV7-9
TGTGCCAGCAGCTTAGGACTAGCGATCAATGAGCAGTTCTTC
CASSLGLAINEQFF
>-|15|TRBJ2-2|-|TRBV7-6
TGTGCCAGCAGCTTAGCAAGGGGTTGGACCGGGGAGCTGTTTTTT
CASSLARGWTGELFF
>-|11|TRBJ2-5|-|TRBV5-6
TGTGCCAGCAGCTTGAGAGAGACCCAGTACTTC
CASSLRETQYF
>TRBD2|13|TRBJ2-1|-|TRBV5-1
TGCGCCAGCAGCTTGGGACTAGCGGGAGGGCCCCTCTTC
CASSLGLAGGPLF
>-|13|TRBJ2-7|-|TRBV27
TGTGCCAGCAGTTTTAGCTCGCTCTACGAGCAGTACTTC
CASSFSSLYEQYF
>-|16|TRBJ1-4|-|TRBV19
TGTGCCAGTAGTATACGGCAGGGGCCCGGGACGGAAAAACTGTTTTTT
CASSIRQGPGTEKLFF
>TRBD1|15|TRBJ1-5|-|TRBV19
TGTGCCAGTAGTTTAACAGGGGGCCCAAATCAGCCCCAGCATTTT
CASSLTGGPNQPQHF
>-|15|TRBJ2-7|-|TRBV7-2
TGTGCCAGCAGCTCACAGGGTACCCCCACCTACGAGCAGTACTTC
CASSSQGTPTYEQYF
>-|17|TRBJ2-4|-|TRBV5-4
TGTGCCAGCAGCTTGGGGCGCCGGGGACTTCCCGAGCGCATTCAGTACTTC
CASSLGRRGLPERIQYF
>-|15|TRBJ2-7|-|TRBV4-1
TGCGCCAGCAGCCAAGCCAGGGGTAGGACCAACGAGCAGTACTTC
CASSQARGRTNEQYF
>TRBD1|14|TRBJ1-1|-|TRBV18
TGTGCCAGCTCGTCGGACAGGGGAAGGACTGAAGCTTTCTTT
CASSSDRGRTEAFF
>-|15|TRBJ2-3|-|TRBV9
TGTGCCAGCAGCGTAGGCGGGACCAACACAGATACGCAGTATTTT
CASSVGGTNTDTQYF
>TRBD2|15|TRBJ2-3|once|TRBV9
TGTGCCAGCGCGTACGCGGGGGGAACCACAGATACGCAGTATTTT
CASAYAGGTTDTQYF
>-|12|TRBJ1-1|-|TRBV28
TGTGCCAGTCATACGGGAAACACTGAAGCTTTCTTT
CASHTGNTEAFF